This T cell receptor beta chain was profiled in a study of cytomegalovirus exposure and HLA in healthy donors. At sampling all donors were nominally healthy, likely with unrecorded immune exposures. Of note for this clone: Its target is not known.

Vbeta (60) and Jbeta (13) primers were used in the PCR. Method: immunoSEQ multiplex PCR; TCRdb's copy keeps in-frame clones and lacks some. The sample holds 110,000 to 150,000 clones, 70% to 85% seen once. Study-wide results and caveats: Researchers had no immune exposure information except CMV serostatus available.

The clonotype was recovered from a woman aged 55-69 years in good health and CMV-seropositive. What was sequenced was PBMCs.

For the CDR3, the DNA is TGTGCCTGGAGTCCTAGCGACTACAATGAGCAGTTCTTC. It specifies CAWSPSDYNEQFF. The rearrangement joins TRBV30 to TRBJ2-1, with a tentative D call TRBD2 (6 bases). With 2 bases removed from V and 3 bases from J, the gap between germline ends came to 8 bases. CDR1 and CDR2 from the germline V gene are GTSNPN and SVGIG (reference sequence). The CDR3 covers 13 residues.